Sequencing of this T cell receptor (beta chain) was carried out in a study of shared clonotypes between healthy human individuals (dated by TCRdb to about 2020). Broadly, across the study: The cohort comprised two women and a few men aged 18 to 49 years. Per donor, three plates each were used for CD4 naive and CD4 memory, two for CD8 naive, and one for CD8 memory. To estimate repertoire size and how much clonotypes are shared between individuals, the study performed deep sequencing of blood TCR repertoires from 4 to 6 healthy adults. To increase sequencing depth and limit assay-specific biases, different laboratories used diverse techniques to prepare libraries and sequence TCR repertoires. Each donor's leukapheresis produced roughly between roughly 0.85 and 10 billion PBMCs.

Using the deep immunoSEQ assay, TCR CDR3 regions were amplified from genomic DNA by multiplex PCR. Extracted genomic DNA from each cell subset was spread evenly across all wells of several immunoSEQ 96-well plates, with each plate serving as a replicate. Each replicate PCR for sorted subsets received about 200 ng genomic DNA, equal to roughly 30,000 T cell genomes. Purified libraries were quantified with a Qubit 3.0 fluorometer, sized on a Bioanalyzer 2100, and re-quantified with the KAPA Library Quantification kit. Every immunoSEQ 96-well plate was sequenced on a dedicated single-read 150-cycle Illumina NextSeq 550 flow cell. The source study handled its data this way. Because the immunoSEQ output held only junctional sequences and lacked quality scores, the filtering could not match the filtering applied to full-length reads. To assign V/J genes and CDR3, sequences were annotated against IMGT germline references using PyIR, a Python wrapper for IgBLAST v1.9. Any read was removed if the V/J assignment was weak (E-value above 1e-6), the CDR3 was missing, or the read contained stop codons, out-of-frame junctions, or ambiguous translated residues. V3J clonotypes were defined by identical inferred V gene, J gene, and CDR3 amino acid sequence. The percentage overlap between two repertoires was calculated by dividing the number of shared unique clonotypes by the size of the smaller repertoire. Richness of each repertoire was evaluated using RTK rarefaction, the Chao1 estimator, and Recon v2.1 estimates of unobserved clonotypes. OLGA was used to compute generation probabilities for all TCRbeta clonotypes that the gDNA method yielded from four donors. As stored in TCRdb, this immuneACCESS dataset retains in-frame rearrangements with V and J assigned. A fraction of the clones does not appear; measured against another copy, unresolved V genes explain less than half of the discrepancy, and the remainder lacks a known reason. V, J and clone size were drawn from that table, and D and trimming were deduced from the DNA. For this sample the table gives around 980,000 clones, of which 78% were detected only once. The ten largest account for 0.55% to 0.7% of the sample.

Study-wide conclusions, independent of this receptor: Based on pairwise subsampling, the degree of clonotype sharing among donors was expected to be affected by sequencing depth. Higher generation probabilities were observed for clonotypes shared by all four sorted-subset donors than for non-shared clonotypes. Sampling was limited to blood, and TCR repertoires in tissue likely differ from TCR repertoires in blood. Roughly 5.2% of naive CD4, around 4% of naive CD8, about 2.5% of memory CD4, and approximately 0.39% of memory CD8 clonotypes were shared across several donors. Even with the large sequencing depth, rarefaction of the sorted-subset datasets indicated that sequencing was incomplete. Estimated clonotype richness was generally larger for naive than for memory subsets. Because the study included only a small number of donors, the genetic and exposure-history diversity represented was limited.

A remark on this clone: This receptor's antigen is unknown. Base qualities are missing; no much larger clone stands one base away.

The donors were healthy, HIV-negative adults with no recently reported acute infections or vaccinations. Every donor was a Caucasian adult living in Nashville, Tennessee, USA. CD4+ T cells were enriched by magnetic negative selection, after which naive cells were positively selected on CD45RA and the negative fraction was taken as the memory subset. After blood collection by leukapheresis, PBMCs were isolated using Ficoll-Histopaque density gradient centrifugation and then cryopreserved in the vapor phase of liquid nitrogen. Purity and quantity of every magnetically sorted T cell population were checked by analytical flow cytometry. Genomic DNA was isolated from every sorted fraction and measured by UV absorbance on a Nanodrop 2000c. Trimming removed 0 bases from V and 8 bases from J, leaving 14 bases between the germline ends. CDR1 is given as MNHEY and CDR2 as SVGAGI, both from the germline V gene. The CDR3 runs 15 residues from the cysteine to the phenylalanine. The retained sequence is limited to the CDR3, 45 bases, with the frame set at the first base.

The chain couples TRBV6-5 to TRBJ1-5; the D segment could be TRBD1, given 6 matching bases. The sample consisted of memory CD4+ T cells from PBMCs. In light of the paper, this sample's cell subset or site label describes: CD45RA-negative fraction. This clonotype was sampled from a man in his late teens or twenties in good health. Some clones in this sample may be carry-over from other donors' samples. The CDR3 protein sequence reads: CASSYSRGMGEPQHF. The DNA sequence reads TGTGCCAGCAGTTACTCGAGGGGGATGGGGGAGCCCCAGCATTTT.